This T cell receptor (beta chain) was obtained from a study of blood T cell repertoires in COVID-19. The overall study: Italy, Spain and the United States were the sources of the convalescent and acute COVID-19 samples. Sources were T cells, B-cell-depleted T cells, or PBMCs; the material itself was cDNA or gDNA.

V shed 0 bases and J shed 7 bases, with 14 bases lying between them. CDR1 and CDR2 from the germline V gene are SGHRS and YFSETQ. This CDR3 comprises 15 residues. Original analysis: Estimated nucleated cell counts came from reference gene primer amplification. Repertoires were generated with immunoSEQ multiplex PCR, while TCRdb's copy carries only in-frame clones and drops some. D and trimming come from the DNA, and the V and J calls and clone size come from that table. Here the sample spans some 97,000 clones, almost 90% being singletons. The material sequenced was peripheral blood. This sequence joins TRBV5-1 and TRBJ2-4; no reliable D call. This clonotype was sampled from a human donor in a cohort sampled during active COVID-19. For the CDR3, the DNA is TGCGCCAGCAGCTTGGAAGCCTCCGGAGTGAACATTCAGTACTTC. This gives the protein CASSLEASGVNIQYF.